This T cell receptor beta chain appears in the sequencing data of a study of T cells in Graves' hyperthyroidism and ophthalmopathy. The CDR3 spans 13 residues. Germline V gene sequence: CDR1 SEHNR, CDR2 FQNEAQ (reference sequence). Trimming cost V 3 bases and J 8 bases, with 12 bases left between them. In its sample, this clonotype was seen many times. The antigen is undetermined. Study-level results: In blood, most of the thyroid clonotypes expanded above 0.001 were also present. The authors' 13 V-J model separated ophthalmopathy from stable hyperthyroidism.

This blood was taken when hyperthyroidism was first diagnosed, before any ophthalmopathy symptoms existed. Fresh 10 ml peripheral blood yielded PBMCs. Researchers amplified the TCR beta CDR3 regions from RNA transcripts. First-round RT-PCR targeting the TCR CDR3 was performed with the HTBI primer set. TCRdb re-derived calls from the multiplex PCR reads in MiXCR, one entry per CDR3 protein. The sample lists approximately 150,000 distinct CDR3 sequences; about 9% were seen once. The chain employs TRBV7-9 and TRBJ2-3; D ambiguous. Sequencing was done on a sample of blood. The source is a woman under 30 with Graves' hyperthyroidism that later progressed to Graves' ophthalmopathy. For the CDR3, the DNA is TGTGCCAGCAGCTTGGCAATCGTCGGTACGCAGTATTTT. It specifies CASSLAIVGTQYF.